This T cell receptor (beta chain) was identified in a study of cytomegalovirus exposure and HLA in healthy donors. The CDR3 sequence is 15 residues long. There are a few counts of this clone. Primers included in the PCR were 60 Vbeta and 13 Jbeta primers. Assay used: immunoSEQ multiplex PCR; TCRdb lists only in-frame clones, some missing. Of some 120,000 clones detected, over 70% appear once; the ten largest clones hold around 2.9%. V is TRBV12-2 and J is TRBJ2-7; the D segment call TRBD1 is taken from the table without a DNA check. TRBV12-2 constitutes a pseudogene. The source of this sequence is a man aged 25-40 years in good health and CMV-seronegative. The sequenced material came from PBMCs. The CDR3 DNA reads as TGTGCAAGTCGCTTATTCGGCAGGGTTCTCTACGAGCAGTACTTC. Translated, it gives CASRLFGRVLYEQYF.